This TCR beta chain was documented in a study of T cell responses to AZD1222 COVID-19 vaccine. Study-level points and caveats: The study reported that nearly half of spike-specific TCRs target unmutated variant regions. Repertoires were obtained solely post-peak T cell response. Most donors were white British, females outnumbered males, and clonal diversity was possibly underestimated.

The assay was immunoSEQ multiplex PCR, and TCRdb's table has in-frame clones only and misses some. Altogether 95,000 to 150,000 clones are present, about 88% being singletons, with the ten largest covering about 10%. Per the germline V gene, CDR1 is SNHLY and CDR2 is FYNNEI. The CDR3 is made up of 13 amino acids. Trimming left V 5 bases short and J 4 bases short, with 11 bases between. A remark on this clone: Its matching antigen is unknown.

The gene calls are TRBV2 and TRBJ1-2; D not certain. The sequences come from peripheral blood, collected on day 0 of AZD1222 vaccination. This sequence was found in an adult in good health. The CDR3, as DNA: TGTGCCAGCAGTCCAAGAGAGCGCTATGGCTACACCTTC. Amino acids: CASSPRERYGYTF.